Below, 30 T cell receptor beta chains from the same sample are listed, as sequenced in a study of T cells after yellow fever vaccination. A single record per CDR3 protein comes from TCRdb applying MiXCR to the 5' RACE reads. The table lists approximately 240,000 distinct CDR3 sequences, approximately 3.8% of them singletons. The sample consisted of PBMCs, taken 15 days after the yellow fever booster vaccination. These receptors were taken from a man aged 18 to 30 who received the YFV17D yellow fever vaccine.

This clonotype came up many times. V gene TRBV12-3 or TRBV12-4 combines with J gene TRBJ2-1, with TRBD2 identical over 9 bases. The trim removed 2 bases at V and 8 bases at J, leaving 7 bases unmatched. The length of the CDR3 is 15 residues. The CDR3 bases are TGTGCCAGCAGTTTAAGCGGGGGGACTTCTTATGAGCAGTTCTTC. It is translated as CASSLSGGTSYEQFF.

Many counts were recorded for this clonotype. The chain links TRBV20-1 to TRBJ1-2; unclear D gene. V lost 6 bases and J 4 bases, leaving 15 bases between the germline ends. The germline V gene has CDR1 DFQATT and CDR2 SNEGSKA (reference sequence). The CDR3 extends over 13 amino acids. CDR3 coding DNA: TGCAGTGCCTCCATCCGGGCCCCCTATGGCTACACCTTC. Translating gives CSASIRAPYGYTF.

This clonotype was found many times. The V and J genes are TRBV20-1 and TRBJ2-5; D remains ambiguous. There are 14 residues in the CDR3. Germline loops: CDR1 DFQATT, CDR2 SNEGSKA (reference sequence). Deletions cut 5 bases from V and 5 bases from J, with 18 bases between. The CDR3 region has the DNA TGCAGTGCTCCCCGAAGTGGAAGGGCGGAGACCCAGTACTTC. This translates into CSAPRSGRAETQYF.

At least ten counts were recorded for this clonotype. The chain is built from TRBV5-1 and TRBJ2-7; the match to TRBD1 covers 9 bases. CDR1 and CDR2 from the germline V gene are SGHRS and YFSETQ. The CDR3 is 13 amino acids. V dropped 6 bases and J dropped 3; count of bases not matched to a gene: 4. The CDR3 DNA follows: TGCGCCAGCAACGCGGACAGGGGCTACGAGCAGTACTTC. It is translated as CASNADRGYEQYF. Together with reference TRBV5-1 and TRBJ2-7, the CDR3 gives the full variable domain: KAGVTQTPRYLIKTRGQQVTLSCSPISGHRSVSWYQQTPGQGLQFLFEYFSETQRNKGNFPGRFSGRQFSNSRSEMNVSTLELGDSALYLCASNADRGYEQYFGPGTRLTVT.

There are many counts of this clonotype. The CDR3 DNA sequence: TGTGCCAGCTCCCAACAGGGACAACGTACCTCACCCCTCCACTTT. Translation gives CASSQQGQRTSPLHF. The chain uses TRBV18 and TRBJ1-6; D is perhaps TRBD1 (6 bases). V was clipped by 6 bases and J by 10 bases, with 19 bases between them. The CDR3 is made up of 15 amino acids. The germline V gene has CDR1 KGHSH and CDR2 LQKENI.

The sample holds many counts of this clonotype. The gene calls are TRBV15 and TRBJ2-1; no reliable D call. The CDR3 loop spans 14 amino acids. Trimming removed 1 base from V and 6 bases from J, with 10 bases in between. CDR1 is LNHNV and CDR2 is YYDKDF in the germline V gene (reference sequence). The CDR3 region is CATSRALGRNEQFF. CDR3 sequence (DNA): TGTGCCACCAGCAGAGCCCTCGGACGCAATGAGCAGTTCTTC.

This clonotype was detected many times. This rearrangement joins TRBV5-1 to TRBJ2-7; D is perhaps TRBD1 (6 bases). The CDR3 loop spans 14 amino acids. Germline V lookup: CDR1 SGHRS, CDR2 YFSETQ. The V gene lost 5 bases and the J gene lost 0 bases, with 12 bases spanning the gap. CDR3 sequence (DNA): TGCGCCAGCAGTCGGACAGCGAGCTCCTACGAGCAGTACTTC. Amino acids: CASSRTASSYEQYF.

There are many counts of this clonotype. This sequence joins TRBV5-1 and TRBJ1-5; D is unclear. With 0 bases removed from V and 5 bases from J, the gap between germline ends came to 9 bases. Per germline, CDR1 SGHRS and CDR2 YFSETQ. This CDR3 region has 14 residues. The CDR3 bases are TGCGCCAGCAGCTTGGGCACCGATGATCAGCCCCAGCATTTT. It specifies CASSLGTDDQPQHF.

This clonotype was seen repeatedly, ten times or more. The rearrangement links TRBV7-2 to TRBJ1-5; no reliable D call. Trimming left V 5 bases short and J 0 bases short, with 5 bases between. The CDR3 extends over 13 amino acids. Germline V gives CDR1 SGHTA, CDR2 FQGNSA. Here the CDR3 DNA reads TGTGCCAGCAGCGCCTATAGCAATCAGCCCCAGCATTTT. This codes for CASSAYSNQPQHF. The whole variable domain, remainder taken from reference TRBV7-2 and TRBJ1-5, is GAGVSQSPSNKVTEKGKDVELRCDPISGHTALYWYRQSLGQGLEFLIYFQGNSAPDKSGLPSDRFSAERTGGSVSTLTIQRTQQEDSAVYLCASSAYSNQPQHFGDGTRLSIL.

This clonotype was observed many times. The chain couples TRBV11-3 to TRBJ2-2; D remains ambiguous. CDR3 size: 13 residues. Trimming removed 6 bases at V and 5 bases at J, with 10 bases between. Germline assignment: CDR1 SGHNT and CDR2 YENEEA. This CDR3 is CASRDTGTGELFF. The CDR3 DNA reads TGTGCCAGCAGAGATACCGGTACCGGGGAGCTGTTTTTT. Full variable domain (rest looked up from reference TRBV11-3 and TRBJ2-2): EAGVVQSPRYKIIEKKQPVAFWCNPISGHNTLYWYLQNLGQGPELLIRYENEEAVDDSQLPKDRFSAERLKGVDSTLKIQPAELGDSAVYLCASRDTGTGELFFGEGSRLTVL.

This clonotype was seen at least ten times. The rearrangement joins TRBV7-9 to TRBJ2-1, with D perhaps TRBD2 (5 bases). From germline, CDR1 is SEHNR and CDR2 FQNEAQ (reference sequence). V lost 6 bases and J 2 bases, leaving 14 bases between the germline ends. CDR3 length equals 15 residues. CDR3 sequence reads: CASSVFRGTYNEQFF. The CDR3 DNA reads TGTGCCAGCAGTGTTTTCCGGGGTACCTACAATGAGCAGTTCTTC. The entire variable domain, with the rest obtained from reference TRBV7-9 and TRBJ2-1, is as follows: DTGVSQNPRHKITKRGQNVTFRCDPISEHNRLYWYRQTLGQGPEFLTYFQNEAQLEKSRLLSDRFSAERPKGSFSTLEIQRTEQGDSAMYLCASSVFRGTYNEQFFGPGTRLTVL.

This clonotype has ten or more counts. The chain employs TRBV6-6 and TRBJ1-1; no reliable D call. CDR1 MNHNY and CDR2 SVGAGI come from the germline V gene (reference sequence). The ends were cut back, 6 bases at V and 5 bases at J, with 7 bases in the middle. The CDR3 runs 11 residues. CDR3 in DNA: TGTGCCAGCAGAAAGGGAACTGAAGCTTTCTTT. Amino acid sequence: CASRKGTEAFF.

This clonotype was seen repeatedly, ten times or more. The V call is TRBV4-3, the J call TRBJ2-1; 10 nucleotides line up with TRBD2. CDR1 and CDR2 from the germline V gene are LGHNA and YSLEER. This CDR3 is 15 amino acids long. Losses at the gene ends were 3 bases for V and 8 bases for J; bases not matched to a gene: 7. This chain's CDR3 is CASSHGLAALYEQFF. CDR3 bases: TGCGCCAGCAGCCATGGACTAGCGGCCTTGTATGAGCAGTTCTTC.

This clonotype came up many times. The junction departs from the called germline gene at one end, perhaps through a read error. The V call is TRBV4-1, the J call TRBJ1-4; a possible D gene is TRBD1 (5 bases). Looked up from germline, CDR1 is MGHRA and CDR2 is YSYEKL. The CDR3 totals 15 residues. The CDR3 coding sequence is TGCGCCAGCAGACAAGACAGTTCAACTAATGAAAAACTGTTTTTT. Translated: CASRQDSSTNEKLFF.

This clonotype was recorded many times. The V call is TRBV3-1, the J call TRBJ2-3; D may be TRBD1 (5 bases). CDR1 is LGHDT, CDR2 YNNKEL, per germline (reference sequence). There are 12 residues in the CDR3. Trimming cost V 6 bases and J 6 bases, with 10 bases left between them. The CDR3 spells CASSQGFDTQYF. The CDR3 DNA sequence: TGTGCCAGCAGTCAGGGATTCGATACGCAGTATTTT.

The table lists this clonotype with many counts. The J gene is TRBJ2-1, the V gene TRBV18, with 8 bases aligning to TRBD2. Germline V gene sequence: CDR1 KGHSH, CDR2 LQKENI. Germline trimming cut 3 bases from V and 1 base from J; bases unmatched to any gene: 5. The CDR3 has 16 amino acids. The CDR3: CASSPTSGPSYNEQFF. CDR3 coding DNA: TGTGCCAGCTCACCTACTAGCGGTCCTTCCTACAATGAGCAGTTCTTC.

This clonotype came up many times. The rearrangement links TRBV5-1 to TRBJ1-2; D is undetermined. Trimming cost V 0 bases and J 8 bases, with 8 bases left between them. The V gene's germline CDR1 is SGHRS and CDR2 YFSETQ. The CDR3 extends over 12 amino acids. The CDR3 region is CASSLDWLGYTF. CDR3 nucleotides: TGCGCCAGCAGCTTGGACTGGTTAGGCTACACCTTC.

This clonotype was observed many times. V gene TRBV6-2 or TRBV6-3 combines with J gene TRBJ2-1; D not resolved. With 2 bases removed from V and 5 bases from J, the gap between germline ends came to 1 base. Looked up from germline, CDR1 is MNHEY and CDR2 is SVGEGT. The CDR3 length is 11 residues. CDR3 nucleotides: TGTGCCAGCAGTTACCACAATGAGCAGTTCTTC. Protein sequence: CASSYHNEQFF.

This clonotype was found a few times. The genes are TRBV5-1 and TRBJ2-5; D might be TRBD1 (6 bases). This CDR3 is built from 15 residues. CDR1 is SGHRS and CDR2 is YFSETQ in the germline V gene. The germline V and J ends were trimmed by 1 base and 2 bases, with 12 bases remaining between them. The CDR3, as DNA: TGCGCCAGCAGCTTGACGACAGGCCAACAAGAGACCCAGTACTTC. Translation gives CASSLTTGQQETQYF.

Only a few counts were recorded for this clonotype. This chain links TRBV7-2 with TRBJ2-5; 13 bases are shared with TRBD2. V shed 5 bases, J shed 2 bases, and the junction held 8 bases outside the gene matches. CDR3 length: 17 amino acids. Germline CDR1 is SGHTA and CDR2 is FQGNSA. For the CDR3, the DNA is TGTGCCAGCAGCCCAGGATTGGGACTAGCGGGGCAAGAGACCCAGTACTTC. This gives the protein CASSPGLGLAGQETQYF.

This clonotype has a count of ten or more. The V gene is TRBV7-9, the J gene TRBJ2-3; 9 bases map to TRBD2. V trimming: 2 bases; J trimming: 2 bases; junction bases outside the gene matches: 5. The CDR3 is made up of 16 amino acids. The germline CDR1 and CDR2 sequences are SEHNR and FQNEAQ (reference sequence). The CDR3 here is CASSLLAGGITDTQYF. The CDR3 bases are TGTGCCAGCAGCTTACTTGCGGGGGGGATCACAGATACGCAGTATTTT. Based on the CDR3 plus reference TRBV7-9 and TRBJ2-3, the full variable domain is DTGVSQNPRHKITKRGQNVTFRCDPISEHNRLYWYRQTLGQGPEFLTYFQNEAQLEKSRLLSDRFSAERPKGSFSTLEIQRTEQGDSAMYLCASSLLAGGITDTQYFGPGTRLTVL.

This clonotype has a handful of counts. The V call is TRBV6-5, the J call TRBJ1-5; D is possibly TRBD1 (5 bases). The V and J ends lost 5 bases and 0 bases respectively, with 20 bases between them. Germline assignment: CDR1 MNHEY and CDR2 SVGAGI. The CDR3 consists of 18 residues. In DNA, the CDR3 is TGTGCCAGCAGTCTATCACACTCAGGGACGGATAGCAATCAGCCCCAGCATTTT. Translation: CASSLSHSGTDSNQPQHF.

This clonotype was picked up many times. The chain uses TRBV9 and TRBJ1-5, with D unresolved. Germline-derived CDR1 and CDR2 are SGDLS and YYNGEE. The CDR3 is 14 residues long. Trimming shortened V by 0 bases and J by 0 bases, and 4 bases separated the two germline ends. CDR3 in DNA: TGTGCCAGCAGCGTAGGCAGTAGCAATCAGCCCCAGCATTTT. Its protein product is CASSVGSSNQPQHF.

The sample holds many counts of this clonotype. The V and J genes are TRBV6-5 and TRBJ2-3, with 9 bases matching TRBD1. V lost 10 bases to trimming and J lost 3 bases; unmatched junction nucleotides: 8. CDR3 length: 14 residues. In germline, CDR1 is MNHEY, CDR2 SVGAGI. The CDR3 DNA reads TGTGCCACGGCCGGGACAGGGAGAACAGATACGCAGTATTTT. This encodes CATAGTGRTDTQYF.

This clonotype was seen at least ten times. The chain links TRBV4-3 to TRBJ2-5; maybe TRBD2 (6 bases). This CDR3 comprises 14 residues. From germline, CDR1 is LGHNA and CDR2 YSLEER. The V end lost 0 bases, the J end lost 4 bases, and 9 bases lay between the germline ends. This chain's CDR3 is CASSQDGGRETQYF. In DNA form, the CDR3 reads TGCGCCAGCAGCCAAGACGGAGGGCGAGAGACCCAGTACTTC.

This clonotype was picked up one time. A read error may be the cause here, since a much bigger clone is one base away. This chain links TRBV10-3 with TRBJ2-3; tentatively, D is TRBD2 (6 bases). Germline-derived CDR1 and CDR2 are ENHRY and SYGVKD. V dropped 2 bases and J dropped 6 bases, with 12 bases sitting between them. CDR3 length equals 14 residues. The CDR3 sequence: CAISETAGVDTQYF. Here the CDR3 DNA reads TGTGCCATCAGTGAGACAGCGGGTGTGGATACGCAGTATTTT.

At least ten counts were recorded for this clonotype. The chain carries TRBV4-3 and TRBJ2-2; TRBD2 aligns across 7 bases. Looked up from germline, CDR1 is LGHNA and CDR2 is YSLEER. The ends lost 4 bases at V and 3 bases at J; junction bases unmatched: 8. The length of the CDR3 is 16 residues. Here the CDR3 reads CASSPGRTRYTGELFF. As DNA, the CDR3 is TGCGCCAGCAGCCCCGGGAGGACTCGTTACACCGGGGAGCTGTTTTTT.

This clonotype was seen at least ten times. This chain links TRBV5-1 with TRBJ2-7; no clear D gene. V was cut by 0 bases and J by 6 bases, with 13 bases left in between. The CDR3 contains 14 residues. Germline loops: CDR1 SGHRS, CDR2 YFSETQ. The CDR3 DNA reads TGCGCCAGCAGCTTGGAAATGGTACGGAGCGAGCAGTACTTC. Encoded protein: CASSLEMVRSEQYF.

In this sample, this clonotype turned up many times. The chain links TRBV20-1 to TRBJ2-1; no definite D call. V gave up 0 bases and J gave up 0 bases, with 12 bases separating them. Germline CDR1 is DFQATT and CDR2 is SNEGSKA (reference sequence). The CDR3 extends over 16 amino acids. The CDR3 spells CSARDRRTSSYNEQFF. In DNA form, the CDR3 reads TGCAGTGCTAGAGATAGACGGACGAGCTCCTACAATGAGCAGTTCTTC.

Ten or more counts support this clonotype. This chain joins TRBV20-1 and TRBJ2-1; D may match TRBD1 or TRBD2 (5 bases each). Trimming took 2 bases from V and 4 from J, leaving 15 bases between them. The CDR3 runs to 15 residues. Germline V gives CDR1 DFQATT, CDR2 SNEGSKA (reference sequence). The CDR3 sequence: CSARRAGRIYNEQFF. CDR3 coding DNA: TGCAGTGCTAGACGGGCAGGGAGAATTTACAATGAGCAGTTCTTC.